The entry below gives a single T cell receptor (beta chain) sequence along with its context. TCRdb re-analysed the 5' RACE reads in MiXCR, keeping a single row per CDR3 protein. Seen here are approximately 530,000 distinct CDR3 sequences, 20% to 25% observed once, and the top ten hold about 0.48%. This sample is drawn from a study of identical twins. CDR1 is SGHAT, CDR2 FQNNGV, per germline. Germline trimming cut 5 bases from V and 5 bases from J; bases unmatched to any gene: 16. The CDR3 length is 19 residues. These data are also associated with another study on yellow fever vaccine responses in identical twins.

V gene TRBV11-2 combines with J gene TRBJ2-1; 12 positions agree with TRBD2. Sequencing was done on a sample of CD4+ T cells sorted from blood. This TCR was sampled from a woman aged 18-29 years in good health. CDR3 protein: CASSRRSGLAGQEHNEQFF. CDR3 bases: TGTGCCAGCAGCCGGAGGTCGGGACTAGCGGGCCAGGAGCACAATGAGCAGTTCTTC. Combining the CDR3 with reference TRBV11-2 and TRBJ2-1 gives the whole variable domain EAGVAQSPRYKIIEKRQSVAFWCNPISGHATLYWYQQILGQGPKLLIQFQNNGVVDDSQLPKDRFSAERLKGVDSTLKIQPAKLEDSAVYLCASSRRSGLAGQEHNEQFFGPGTRLTVL.